The 18 T cell receptor beta chains below all came from one sample that was sequenced in a study of beta chain features in type 1 diabetes. Expressed TCRB transcripts were sequenced, since all the RNA that had been isolated was reverse transcribed. The repertoire was sequenced with immunoSEQ multiplex PCR; TCRdb's copy has only in-frame clones and lacks some. The sample carries hundreds of thousands of clones, roughly 8.8% recorded once. Whole-study findings and limits: All four CD4+ subsets from Type 1 diabetes patients carried moderately but significantly shorter TCRB CDR3s.

Their antigens remain unidentified. Source material: central memory CD4+ T cells from blood. The receptors were sampled from a man younger than 40 with type 1 diabetes.

The CDR3 DNA follows: TGTGCCAGCAGCCCCGACAGCCATCAGCCCCAGCATTTT. Protein product: CASSPDSHQPQHF. The chain combines TRBV14 with TRBJ1-5, with D possibly being TRBD1 (5 bases). Germline lookup yields CDR1 SGHDN and CDR2 FVKESK. CDR3 length: 13 residues. The V end lost 4 bases, the J end lost 5 bases, and 9 bases lay between the germline ends.

This clone was seen only a few times. The chain couples TRBV11-2 to TRBJ2-3; tentatively, D is TRBD2 (7 bases). Looked up from germline, CDR1 is SGHAT and CDR2 is FQNNGV. The V end was cut by 1 base, the J end by 3 bases, with 11 bases between. The CDR3 contains 15 residues. The CDR3 spells CASSLVGGPTDTQYF. The CDR3 DNA reads as TGTGCCAGCAGCTTAGTCGGGGGGCCGACAGATACGCAGTATTTT.

In its sample, this clone was seen a few times. The chain uses TRBV6-6 and TRBJ2-5; D perhaps matches TRBD1 (6 bases). CDR3 length: 14 amino acids. Deletions cut 2 bases from V and 2 bases from J, with 9 bases between. The germline CDR1 and CDR2 sequences are MNHNY and SVGAGI (reference sequence). DNA of the CDR3: TGTGCCAGCAGTTACCCCGGACAGCAAGAGACCCAGTACTTC. It encodes CASSYPGQQETQYF.

The rearrangement joins TRBV28 to TRBJ2-3; D may be TRBD2 (6 bases). In germline, CDR1 is MDHEN, CDR2 SYDVKM. The V end was cut by 3 bases, the J end by 5 bases, with 9 bases between. This CDR3 spans 13 amino acids. The CDR3 sequence is CASSFASVDTQYF. The CDR3 region has the DNA TGTGCCAGCAGTTTTGCTAGCGTAGATACGCAGTATTTT.

This clone was detected a few times. This chain joins TRBV5-1 and TRBJ2-5; either TRBD1 or TRBD2 may fit D (5 bases each). Trimming pared 5 bases from V and 5 bases from J, leaving 19 bases between. Germline lookup yields CDR1 SGHRS and CDR2 YFSETQ. There are 15 residues in the CDR3. In nucleotides, the CDR3 is TGCGCCAGCAGACCGGGACGCCAAGGCGGTGAGACCCAGTACTTC. Protein: CASRPGRQGGETQYF.

This clone was seen more than once but under ten times. The rearrangement joins TRBV5-1 to TRBJ1-4; D is uncertain. The germline CDR1 and CDR2 sequences are SGHRS and YFSETQ. Trimming removed 4 bases from V and 8 bases from J, with 15 bases in between. CDR3 length: 14 amino acids. The DNA of the CDR3 is TGCGCCAGCAGCATTGACCGTTCCGTCGAAAAACTGTTTTTT. It yields the protein CASSIDRSVEKLFF. The full variable domain, rest sourced from reference TRBV5-1 and TRBJ1-4, is KAGVTQTPRYLIKTRGQQVTLSCSPISGHRSVSWYQQTPGQGLQFLFEYFSETQRNKGNFPGRFSGRQFSNSRSEMNVSTLELGDSALYLCASSIDRSVEKLFFGSGTQLSVL.

The chain uses TRBV7-9 and TRBJ2-1; tentatively, D is TRBD1 or TRBD2 (6 bases each). The V and J ends lost 4 bases and 3 bases respectively, with 13 bases between them. In germline, CDR1 is SEHNR, CDR2 FQNEAQ (reference sequence). This CDR3 is built from 15 residues. CDR3 nucleotide sequence: TGTGCCAGCAGCTCCGGCGGAGGGGGCTACAATGAGCAGTTCTTC. This gives the protein CASSSGGGGYNEQFF.

This clone has only a few counts. This chain links TRBV18 with TRBJ2-1; no clear D gene. Germline V gives CDR1 KGHSH, CDR2 LQKENI. The CDR3 totals 15 residues. V was shortened by 3 bases and J by 4 bases, with 13 bases between the two germline ends. The CDR3 loop is CASSPSRWGYNEQFF. The DNA of the CDR3 is TGTGCCAGCTCACCTTCGCGGTGGGGTTACAATGAGCAGTTCTTC.

The V gene is TRBV27, the J gene TRBJ2-3; weak D call: TRBD2 (7 bases). This CDR3 is built from 16 residues. Trimming took off 1 base at V and 3 bases at J, with 14 bases between the two ends. The germline V gene has CDR1 MNHEY and CDR2 SMNVEV (reference sequence). The CDR3 bases are TGTGCCAGCAGTTTATATGGCGGGGGCGAAACAGATACGCAGTATTTT. Translated, it gives CASSLYGGGETDTQYF.

The chain couples TRBV6-1 to TRBJ1-5; D possibly corresponds to TRBD1 (6 bases). This CDR3 comprises 15 residues. V dropped 4 bases and J dropped 2 bases, with 12 bases sitting between them. Germline CDR1 MNHNS, CDR2 SASEGT. The CDR3, as DNA: TGTGCCAGCAGTGCCCCAGGGGCTGGCAATCAGCCCCAGCATTTT. Protein sequence: CASSAPGAGNQPQHF.

The rearrangement links TRBV18 to TRBJ2-6; 8 positions match TRBD2. V lost 2 bases, J lost 4 bases, and 10 bases stayed unmatched. The V gene's germline CDR1 is KGHSH and CDR2 LQKENI. This CDR3 contains 18 residues. The CDR3 loop is CASSPGTRGRAGANVLTF. The CDR3 coding sequence is TGTGCCAGCTCACCAGGGACTAGGGGAAGAGCGGGGGCCAACGTCCTGACTTTC.

In this sample, this clone turned up a few times. This chain connects TRBV6-1 to TRBJ1-6; 10 bases fit TRBD1. Trimming took 6 bases from V and 9 from J; bases not matched to a gene: 5. This CDR3 has 14 residues. Germline lookup yields CDR1 MNHNS and CDR2 SASEGT. CDR3 in amino acids: CASSETGGRSPLHF. The DNA for the CDR3 is TGTGCCAGCAGCGAGACAGGGGGCCGTTCACCCCTCCACTTT.

The table lists this clone with a few counts. The chain combines TRBV7-7 with TRBJ2-3; TRBD2 might be the D (5 bases). Trimming shortened V by 5 bases and J by 2 bases, and 11 bases separated the two germline ends. This CDR3 has 14 amino acids. Looked up from germline, CDR1 is SSHAT and CDR2 is FNYEAQ (reference sequence). The CDR3 reads CASSPGLNTDTQYF. The CDR3, as DNA: TGTGCCAGCAGCCCCGGACTCAACACAGATACGCAGTATTTT.

This clone was recorded at least ten times. This chain connects TRBV9 to TRBJ2-1, with 9 bases aligning to TRBD2. The CDR3 is made up of 14 amino acids. The V gene end was trimmed by 1 base and the J gene end by 5 bases; junction bases not matched to a gene: 1. CDR1 and CDR2 (germline): SGDLS, YYNGEE. CDR3 sequence: CASSVLAGNNEQFF. CDR3 sequence (DNA): TGTGCCAGCAGCGTACTAGCGGGAAACAATGAGCAGTTCTTC. Full variable domain (outside the CDR3, taken from reference TRBV9 and TRBJ2-1): DSGVTQTPKHLITATGQRVTLRCSPRSGDLSVYWYQQSLDQGLQFLIQYYNGEERAKGNILERFSAQQFPDLHSELNLSSLELGDSALYFCASSVLAGNNEQFFGPGTRLTVL.

This clone turned up a few times. V gene TRBV7-2 combines with J gene TRBJ2-1, with TRBD2 matching over 12 bases. Germline assignment: CDR1 SGHTA and CDR2 FQGNSA. V dropped 4 bases and J dropped 4; count of bases not matched to a gene: 11. The CDR3 consists of 18 residues. CDR3 DNA: TGTGCCAGCAGCTCCATAGCCGCCGGACTAGCGGGGTACAATGAGCAGTTCTTC. Residues: CASSSIAAGLAGYNEQFF.

This clone was picked up many times. The V and J genes are TRBV9 and TRBJ2-5; D could derive from TRBD1 or TRBD2 (5 bases each). The germline V and J ends were trimmed by 4 bases and 7 bases, with 23 bases remaining between them. This CDR3 is built from 16 residues. Germline-derived CDR1 and CDR2 are SGDLS and YYNGEE. The CDR3 DNA follows: TGTGCCAGCAGCCTACAGGACTCGTCAACAGAGGTGACCCAGTACTTC. It specifies CASSLQDSSTEVTQYF.

CDR3 coding DNA: TGTGCCAGCAGCGTTAGGGGGACAGGGGAAGATACGCAGTATTTT. This translates into CASSVRGTGEDTQYF. The chain links TRBV9 to TRBJ2-3, with 10 bases identical to TRBD1. This CDR3 spans 15 amino acids. The germline gives CDR1 SGDLS, CDR2 YYNGEE. The V segment lost 2 bases and the J segment 5 bases; nucleotides outside the gene matches: 5.

The V and J genes are TRBV13 and TRBJ1-2, with 7 bases fitting TRBD1. Germline V gene lookup returns CDR1 PRHDT and CDR2 FYEKMQ (reference sequence). The CDR3 consists of 12 residues. The trim removed 3 bases at V and 8 bases at J, leaving 3 bases unmatched. The CDR3 spells CASSLRGQGYTF. The CDR3 nucleotides are TGTGCCAGCAGCTTGAGGGGGCAAGGCTACACCTTC.